This T cell receptor beta chain was sequenced in a study of regulatory T cells in long-lasting Graves disease. Stated time point: persistent/refractory GD, antithyroid drugs over 5 years with positive TRAb. Generation of the TCR library employed RNA extracted from PBMCs. In this cohort, patients came from an endocrinology department located in Xi'an, China. As collected, the peripheral blood samples measured approximately 10 milliliters each and went into EDTA tubes. This clonotype showed up many times. What it binds is not known. Trimming stripped 0 bases from V and 8 bases from J, with 4 bases between. The germline V gene encodes CDR1 MNHEY and CDR2 SMNVEV (reference sequence). The CDR3 consists of 11 residues. Sequencing libraries for TCR beta were prepared with iRepertoire HTBI primers and Arm-PCR of CDR3 regions. MiXCR, run by TCRdb on the multiplex PCR reads, gives a single entry per CDR3 protein. Of about 470,000 distinct CDR3 sequences listed, less than 25% are singletons.

Study-wide points: TRBV28, TRBJ1-2 and TRBJ2-5 were favored in persistent disease.

The sample consisted of peripheral blood mononuclear cells (PBMCs), taken when the disease was refractory, from a patient treated with antithyroid drugs. The V gene is TRBV27, the J gene TRBJ1-2; D gene uncertain. This receptor was obtained from a female donor with Graves disease. DNA of the CDR3: TGTGCCAGCAGTTTATCGGGGGGCTACACCTTC. It yields the protein CASSLSGGYTF.